The following is a T cell receptor beta chain sequence with its context. The antigen it binds to is not known. The record has no base qualities; no much larger clone is one base away. Donors were a few dozen systemically healthy Caucasian individuals from Russia aged roughly 6 to 95 years. Around 10 milliliters of peripheral blood were drawn from each donor into EDTA-treated Vacutainer tubes. Ficoll-Paque density-gradient centrifugation was used to isolate PBMCs, with at least 6.5 million per sample. Total RNA was extracted from PBMCs with Trizol reagent, with at least 6 micrograms obtained per sample. Naive CD45RAhigh/CD27high T cell percentages were measured by flow cytometry on a PBMC aliquot from every donor. The receptor library was made with 5' RACE. Data came from an Illumina HiSeq 2500. A second PCR of roughly 6 to 11 cycles was run with a J-beta primer mix and a sample-barcoded 5' primer. Each TCR beta cDNA molecule received a unique molecular identifier from a template-switch 5' adaptor carrying 12 random nucleotides. At least 3 million CDR3-containing paired-end reads were obtained from each sample. First-strand cDNA was synthesized from all RNA with the Mint cDNA synthesis kit, primed by a TRBC-specific oligonucleotide. After uracil-DNA glycosylase treatment, a first 18-cycle PCR used universal primers M1SS and BC2_uni_R on all cDNA. As for how the authors treated the data: For normalization, 1 million high-quality reads, each with a distinct molecular identifier, were randomly selected from each sample. Reads with shared molecular identifiers were discarded instead of being binned into consensus sequences. MiTCR, with a Q25 quality threshold and the strictest error-elimination algorithm, was used for CDR3 identification, clonotype clustering and error correction. Lower-bound total TCR beta diversity was estimated with a nonparametric unseen species model using Euler transformation. Using fastp trimming at Q25 and MiXCR clonotype assembly, TCRdb reanalyzed the public sequencing data and kept in-frame beta chains. Rows are unified per CDR3 protein, each entry keeping the most common DNA and genes. These V and J calls originate from TCRdb's pipeline instead of the authors' own analysis. Recorded for this sample are roughly 1,300,000 distinct CDR3 sequences; 59% of them occurred a single time. Of the sample, roughly 7% is held by the ten largest clones.

These data come from a study of blood T cells in healthy people across ages (dated by TCRdb to between 2014 and 2016). With respect to the entire study: Template switching captured roughly one uniquely barcoded TCR beta cDNA molecule per two T cells in model experiments. To avoid experimental bias, donors of different ages were spread randomly across the sequencing lanes. Using the same blood draw, the study looked at two additional independent replicas of 1 million unique cDNA reads for two donors, one aged 18 to 30 and the other aged 80 or older. Using deep sequencing normalized with unique cDNA molecular identifiers, the study measured how TCR beta repertoire diversity changes with age. The donors were divided into four age groups: young (average around 16 years), middle-aged (around 37), aged (about 61) and long-lived (nearly 85). What the work shows at the level of the full study, not this receptor alone: A strong correlation was found between observed TCR beta diversity and the percentage of naive T cells measured by flow cytometry. Compared with the aged group, more naive CD4+ T cells, fewer expanded clones and increased TCR diversity were shown by the long-lived group, suggesting age selection. Conclusive comparison of naive and antigen-experienced compartments was prevented by the profiling of bulk unsorted PBMCs. Donor CMV infection status was unknown, potentially confounding age-related changes in expanded clonotypes. Observed TCR beta diversity per million T cells fell roughly linearly with age, and a significant reduction was already apparent by age about 38. Estimates of total diversity from one million sequenced T cells were regarded as lower bounds and underestimates.

Sequenced material: blood. The clonotype comes from a man between 18 and 29 years old in good health.

The CDR3 region reads CASSETPAKNIQYF. The DNA is as follows: TGTGCCAGCAGTGAAACCCCAGCCAAAAACATTCAGTACTTC. The chain joins TRBV6-4 to TRBJ2-4; the D segment cannot be called with confidence. The CDR3 spans 14 residues, from the cysteine through the phenylalanine. Just CDR3 DNA is preserved here, 42 bases in frame from base 1. In the germline V gene, CDR1 corresponds to MRHNA and CDR2 to SNTAGT. V is reduced by 3 bases and J by 0 bases, leaving a spacing of 6 bases between them.